Below are 9 T cell receptor beta chains sequenced from a single sample in a study of T cell changes during pregnancy in multiple sclerosis. The protocol was immunoSEQ multiplex PCR, while the TCRdb copy is restricted to in-frame clones and leaves out a portion. The sample holds 50,000 or so clones, about 89% seen once. The sequencing used CD8+ T cells from peripheral blood mononuclear cells, collected after pregnancy. All receptors come from a female donor with multiple sclerosis, enrolled in a pregnancy study.

This rearrangement joins TRBV27 to TRBJ2-3, with a tentative D call TRBD2 (6 bases). There are 15 residues in the CDR3. Trimming stripped 5 bases from V and 5 bases from J, with 17 bases between. CDR1 MNHEY and CDR2 SMNVEV come from the germline V gene (reference sequence). The CDR3 DNA sequence: TGTGCCAGCAGTGTCGGGGTAGGGAGGATAGATACGCAGTATTTT. Translation: CASSVGVGRIDTQYF.

The rearrangement links TRBV28 to TRBJ2-1, with TRBD2 matching over 9 bases. CDR3 length equals 16 residues. V dropped 4 bases and J dropped 6; count of bases not matched to a gene: 10. The germline V gene has CDR1 MDHEN and CDR2 SYDVKM. This CDR3 reads CASSSVVAGAPNEQFF. The CDR3 nucleotides are TGTGCCAGCAGTTCCGTGGTAGCGGGGGCCCCCAATGAGCAGTTCTTC. The full variable domain, completed using reference TRBV28 and TRBJ2-1, is DVKVTQSSRYLVKRTGEKVFLECVQDMDHENMFWYRQDPGLGLRLIYFSYDVKMKEKGDIPEGYSVSREKKERFSLILESASTNQTSMYLCASSSVVAGAPNEQFFGPGTRLTVL.

The gene calls are TRBV11-2 and TRBJ2-7; 7 bases are shared with TRBD1. The CDR3 runs 15 residues. V lost 5 bases, J lost 2 bases, and 9 bases stayed unmatched. Germline V lookup: CDR1 SGHAT, CDR2 FQNNGV. The CDR3 coding sequence is TGTGCCAGCAGCCACTCTGAGGGGGCCACCTACGAGCAGTACTTC. Translating gives CASSHSEGATYEQYF.

The DNA of the CDR3 is TGTGCCAGCAGTTTATGGGGGGGGACCACAGATACGCAGTATTTT. It yields the protein CASSLWGGTTDTQYF. The gene calls are TRBV27 and TRBJ2-3; TRBD2 aligns across 7 bases. The germline V gene has CDR1 MNHEY and CDR2 SMNVEV (reference sequence). The CDR3 contains 15 residues. J lost 2 bases, V lost 1 base, and 3 bases had no gene match.

The chain uses TRBV9 and TRBJ2-3, with 12 positions matching TRBD2. The germline gives CDR1 SGDLS, CDR2 YYNGEE. After removal of 0 bases from V and 4 bases from J, the junction contained 6 bases not matched to a gene. CDR3 length: 17 amino acids. This CDR3 is CASSVGLAGGLSDTQYF. For the CDR3, the DNA is TGTGCCAGCAGCGTAGGTCTAGCGGGGGGGTTGTCAGATACGCAGTATTTT.

The CDR3 spells CSDDSMNTEAFF. The CDR3 nucleotides are TGCAGCGACGACAGCATGAACACTGAAGCTTTCTTT. The V gene is TRBV29-1, the J gene TRBJ1-1; tentatively, D is TRBD1 (5 bases). The CDR3 has 12 residues. Trimming took 7 bases from V and 0 from J, leaving 9 bases between them. The germline V gene encodes CDR1 SQVTM and CDR2 ANQGSEA.

This clone was recorded a few times. CDR3 protein: CASSLAGMNQPQHF. CDR3 nucleotides: TGCGCCAGCAGCTTGGCAGGGATGAATCAGCCCCAGCATTTT. This chain connects TRBV5-1 to TRBJ1-5; D might be TRBD1 (5 bases). Trimming left V 0 bases short and J 4 bases short, with 8 bases between. Germline V gives CDR1 SGHRS, CDR2 YFSETQ. CDR3 length equals 14 residues.

This chain links TRBV5-6 with TRBJ2-3; TRBD2 is a possible D gene (5 bases). Germline V gene data show CDR1 as SGHDT and CDR2 as YYEEEE. V was cut by 6 bases and J by 3 bases, with 14 bases left in between. There are 14 residues in the CDR3. The CDR3 DNA reads TGTGCCAGCATGCGCGGGTTTTCGACAGATACGCAGTATTTT. It codes for CASMRGFSTDTQYF.

The chain is built from TRBV4-1 and TRBJ2-5; TRBD2 might be the D (5 bases). V lost 8 bases and J 5 bases, leaving 15 bases between the germline ends. This CDR3 has 13 amino acids. Germline lookup yields CDR1 MGHRA and CDR2 YSYEKL. The CDR3 region is CASGGLLRETQYF. CDR3 bases: TGCGCCAGCGGTGGACTCCTAAGGGAGACCCAGTACTTC.